This TCR beta chain was captured by sequencing in a study of post-analysis software for immune sequencing data. Whole-study results and caveats: Patients showed TRBV5-6, TRBV5-1 and TRBV20-1 among about five TRBV segments more frequent than in controls.

The CDR3 loop spans 13 amino acids. With 6 bases removed from V and 8 bases from J, the gap between germline ends came to 16 bases. For this clonotype: Its antigen is not identified.

Carried by the TCR beta cDNA libraries were unique molecular identifiers. TCRdb reanalysed the PCR reads using MiXCR and keeps one entry per CDR3 protein. The data contain under 650,000 distinct CDR3 sequences, about 40% of them singletons. The sequencing sample was made of blood. This receptor was obtained from a girl aged 10 to 17 with multiple sclerosis. The J gene is TRBJ1-2, the V gene TRBV12-3 or TRBV12-4, with D hard to call. CDR3 nucleotides: TGTGCCAGCAGCACTATCCGACACCGAGGCTACACCTTC. Protein sequence: CASSTIRHRGYTF.